This is a list of T cell receptor beta chains from one sample in a study of cytomegalovirus exposure and HLA in healthy donors. Some clones are missing from TCRdb's copy, which holds only in-frame ones; the method was immunoSEQ multiplex PCR. Of fewer than 200,000 clones in the sample, 55% to 70% were seen once. The source material was PBMCs. Source of these receptors: a woman aged 40 to 49 in good health and CMV-seropositive. Each CDR3 is given with its conserved first and last residue. D genes are given only for firm matches. Clone size is stated in some rows and not others, as once, few, many or a class when expanded.

>TRBJ2-7|-|TRBV19|TRBD1
TGTGCCAGTAGTACCTCTCCAGGGGACAGCTACGAGCAGTACTTC
CASSTSPGDSYEQYF
>TRBJ1-1|-|TRBV5-5|-
TGTGCCAGCAGCGGCCAGGGAAACACTGAAGCTTTCTTT
CASSGQGNTEAFF
>TRBJ2-3|few|TRBV7-3|TRBD2
TGTGCCAGCAGCCCCGGGACTAGCGGGATGTCAGATACGCAGTATTTT
CASSPGTSGMSDTQYF
>TRBJ1-2|-|TRBV4-1|TRBD1
TGCGCCAGCAGCCACAGGGGGACAACTGATGGCTACACCTTC
CASSHRGTTDGYTF
>TRBJ1-1|-|TRBV7-2|-
TGTGCCAGCAGCTCAATCCGTTCAGGGTGGAACACTGAAGCTTTCTTT
CASSSIRSGWNTEAFF
>TRBJ2-1|few|TRBV5-1|TRBD2
TGCGCCAGCAGTCCCGGGACTAGCGGGATCAATGAGCAGTTCTTC
CASSPGTSGINEQFF
>TRBJ1-5|-|TRBV5-6|-
TGTGCCAGCAGCTTGGCCGGAGCAGATGTTCAGCCCCAGAATTTT
CASSLAGADVQPQNF
>TRBJ2-3|-|TRBV5-4|TRBD2
TGTGCCAGCAGCTTGGCGGGACTAGCGGGAGGCACAGATACGCAGTATTTT
CASSLAGLAGGTDTQYF
>TRBJ2-3|-|TRBV7-6|TRBD1
TGTGCCAGCAGCTTTGGACAGGGGGGCACAGATACGCAGTATTTT
CASSFGQGGTDTQYF
>TRBJ2-3|few|TRBV4-1|TRBD2
TGCGCCAGCAGCCCCCTTGGTCTAGCGGGGGCCTACACAGATACGCAGTATTTT
CASSPLGLAGAYTDTQYF
>TRBJ2-7|-|TRBV19|TRBD1
TGTGCCAGTAGTATAGGACCAGGGGGCTTCTACGAGCAGTACTTC
CASSIGPGGFYEQYF